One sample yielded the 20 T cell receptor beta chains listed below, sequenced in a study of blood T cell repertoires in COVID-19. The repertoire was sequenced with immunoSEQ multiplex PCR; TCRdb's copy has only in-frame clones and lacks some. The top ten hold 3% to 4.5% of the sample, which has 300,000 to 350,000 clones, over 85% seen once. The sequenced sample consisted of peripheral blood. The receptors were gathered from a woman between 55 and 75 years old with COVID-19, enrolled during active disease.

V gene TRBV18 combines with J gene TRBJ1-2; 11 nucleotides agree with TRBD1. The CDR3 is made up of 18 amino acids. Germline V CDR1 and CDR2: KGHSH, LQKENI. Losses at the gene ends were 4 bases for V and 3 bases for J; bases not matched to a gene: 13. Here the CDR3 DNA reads TGTGCCAGCTCACTCCCCGGACAGGGGGCCGTGGGGGACTATGGCTACACCTTC. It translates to CASSLPGQGAVGDYGYTF.

The CDR3 DNA sequence: TGCGCCAGCAGCTTGTTTTTAGGGGACTATGGCTACACCTTC. Translating it yields CASSLFLGDYGYTF. The rearrangement uses TRBV5-1 and TRBJ1-2, with a tentative D call TRBD1 (5 bases). The V and J ends lost 1 base and 3 bases respectively, with 10 bases between them. The CDR3 runs to 14 residues. Germline CDR1 reads SGHRS; CDR2 reads YFSETQ.

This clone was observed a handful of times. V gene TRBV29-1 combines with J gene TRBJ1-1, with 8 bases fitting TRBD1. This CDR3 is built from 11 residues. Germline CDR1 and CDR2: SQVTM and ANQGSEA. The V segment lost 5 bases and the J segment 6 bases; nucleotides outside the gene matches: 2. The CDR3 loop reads CSVTGGPEAFF. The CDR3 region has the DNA TGCAGCGTTACAGGGGGGCCTGAAGCTTTCTTT.

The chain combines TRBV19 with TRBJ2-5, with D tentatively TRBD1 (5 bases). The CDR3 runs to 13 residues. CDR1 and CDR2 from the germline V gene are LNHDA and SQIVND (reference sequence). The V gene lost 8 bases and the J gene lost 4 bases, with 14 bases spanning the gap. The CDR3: CASAPQGPETQYF. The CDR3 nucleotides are TGTGCCAGTGCCCCTCAGGGTCCAGAGACCCAGTACTTC.

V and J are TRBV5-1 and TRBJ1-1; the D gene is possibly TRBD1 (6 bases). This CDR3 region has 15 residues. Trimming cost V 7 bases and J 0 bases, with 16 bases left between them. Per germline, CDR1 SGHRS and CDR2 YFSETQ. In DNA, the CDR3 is TGCGCCAGCTGGGTGGGGGCGGGAGTGAACACTGAAGCTTTCTTT. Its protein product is CASWVGAGVNTEAFF.

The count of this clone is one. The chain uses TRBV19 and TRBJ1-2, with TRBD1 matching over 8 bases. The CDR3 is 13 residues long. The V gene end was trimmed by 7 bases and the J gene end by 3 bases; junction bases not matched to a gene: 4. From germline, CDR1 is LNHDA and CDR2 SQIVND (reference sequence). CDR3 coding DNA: TGTGCCAGTATGGAGACAGGGGACTATGGCTACACCTTC. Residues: CASMETGDYGYTF.

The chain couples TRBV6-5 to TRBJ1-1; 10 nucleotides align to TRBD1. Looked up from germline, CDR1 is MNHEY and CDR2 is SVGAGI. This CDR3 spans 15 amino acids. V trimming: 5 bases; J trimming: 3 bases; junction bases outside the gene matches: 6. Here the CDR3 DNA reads TGTGCCAGCAGTCAACCCGGGACAGGGGACACTGAAGCTTTCTTT. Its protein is CASSQPGTGDTEAFF.

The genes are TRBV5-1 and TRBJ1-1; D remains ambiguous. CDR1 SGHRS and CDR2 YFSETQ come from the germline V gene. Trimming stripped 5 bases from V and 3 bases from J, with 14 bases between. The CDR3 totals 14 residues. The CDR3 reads CASSPGVEYTEAFF. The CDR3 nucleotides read TGCGCCAGCAGTCCCGGGGTGGAGTACACTGAAGCTTTCTTT.

The CDR3 loop is CASSPTPQEQRTRNTGELFF. The DNA of the CDR3 is TGTGCCAGCAGCCCAACCCCCCAAGAACAAAGGACTAGAAACACCGGGGAGCTGTTTTTT. The chain has TRBV21-1 and TRBJ2-2; the table's D call, TRBD2, has no DNA check behind it. TRBV21-1 is given as a pseudogene. CDR3 length equals 20 residues.

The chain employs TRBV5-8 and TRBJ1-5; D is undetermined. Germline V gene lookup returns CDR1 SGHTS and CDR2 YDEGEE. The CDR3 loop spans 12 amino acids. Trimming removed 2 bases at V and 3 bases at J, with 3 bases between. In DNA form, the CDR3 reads TGTGCCAGCAGCTTATACAATCAGCCCCAGCATTTT. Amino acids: CASSLYNQPQHF.

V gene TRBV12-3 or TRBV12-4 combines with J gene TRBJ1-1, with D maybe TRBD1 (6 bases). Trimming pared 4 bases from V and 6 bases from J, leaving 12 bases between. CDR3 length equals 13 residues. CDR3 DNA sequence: TGTGCCAGCAGTTACAGGGTACTTTCTGAAGCTTTCTTT. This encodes CASSYRVLSEAFF.

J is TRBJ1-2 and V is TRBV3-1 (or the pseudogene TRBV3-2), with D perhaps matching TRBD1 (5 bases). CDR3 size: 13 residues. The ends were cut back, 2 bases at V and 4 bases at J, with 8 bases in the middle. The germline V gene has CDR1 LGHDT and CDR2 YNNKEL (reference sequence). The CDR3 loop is CASSQLGLYGYTF. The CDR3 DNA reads TGTGCCAGCAGCCAATTGGGACTCTATGGCTACACCTTC.

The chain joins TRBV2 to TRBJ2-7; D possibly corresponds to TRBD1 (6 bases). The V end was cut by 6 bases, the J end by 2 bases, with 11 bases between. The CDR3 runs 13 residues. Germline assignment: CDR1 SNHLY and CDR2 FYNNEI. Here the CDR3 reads CASRTRGPYEQYF. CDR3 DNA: TGTGCCAGCAGGACCAGGGGCCCCTACGAGCAGTACTTC.

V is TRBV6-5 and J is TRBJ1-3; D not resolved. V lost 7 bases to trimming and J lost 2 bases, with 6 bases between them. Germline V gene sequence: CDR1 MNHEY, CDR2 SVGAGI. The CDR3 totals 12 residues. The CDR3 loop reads CASKTTGNTIYF. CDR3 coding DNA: TGTGCCAGCAAGACAACTGGAAACACCATATATTTT.

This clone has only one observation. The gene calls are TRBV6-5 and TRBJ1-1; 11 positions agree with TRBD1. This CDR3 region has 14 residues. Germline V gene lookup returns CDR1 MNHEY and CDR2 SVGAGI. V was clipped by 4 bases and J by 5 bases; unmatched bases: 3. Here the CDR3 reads CASSSGQGATEAFF. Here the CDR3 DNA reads TGTGCCAGCAGTTCTGGACAGGGGGCGACTGAAGCTTTCTTT.

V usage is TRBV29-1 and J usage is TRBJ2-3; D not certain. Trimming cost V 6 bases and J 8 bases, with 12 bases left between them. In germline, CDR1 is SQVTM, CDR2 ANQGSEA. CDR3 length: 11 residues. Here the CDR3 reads CSVLPGGTQYF. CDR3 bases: TGCAGCGTCCTCCCAGGTGGTACGCAGTATTTT.

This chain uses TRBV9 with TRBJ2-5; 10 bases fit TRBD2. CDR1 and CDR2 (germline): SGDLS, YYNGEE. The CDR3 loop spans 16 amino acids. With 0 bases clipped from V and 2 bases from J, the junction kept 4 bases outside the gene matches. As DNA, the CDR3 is TGTGCCAGCAGCGTAGGGCTAGCGGGGGTACAAGAGACCCAGTACTTC. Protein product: CASSVGLAGVQETQYF.

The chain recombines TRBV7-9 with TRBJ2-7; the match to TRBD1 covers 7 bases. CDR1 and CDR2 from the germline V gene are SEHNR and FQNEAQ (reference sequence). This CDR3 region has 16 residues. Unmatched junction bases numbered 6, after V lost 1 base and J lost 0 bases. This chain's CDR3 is CASSLDRGPTSYEQYF. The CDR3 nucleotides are TGTGCCAGCAGCTTAGATAGGGGGCCTACCTCCTACGAGCAGTACTTC.

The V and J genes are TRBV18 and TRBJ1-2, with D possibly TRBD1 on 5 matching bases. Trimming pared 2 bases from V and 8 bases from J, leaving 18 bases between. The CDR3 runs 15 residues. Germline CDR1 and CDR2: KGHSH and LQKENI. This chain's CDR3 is CASSPGLGAISGYTF. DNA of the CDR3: TGTGCCAGCTCACCAGGTTTAGGGGCCATATCCGGCTACACCTTC.

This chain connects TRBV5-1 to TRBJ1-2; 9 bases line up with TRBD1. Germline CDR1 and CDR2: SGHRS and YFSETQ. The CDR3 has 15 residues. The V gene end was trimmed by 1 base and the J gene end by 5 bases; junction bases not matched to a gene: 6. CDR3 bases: TGCGCCAGCAGCTTGATGGGACAGGGAATTTATGGCTACACCTTC. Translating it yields CASSLMGQGIYGYTF.